In this sample, the clone carrying this T cell receptor beta chain turned up a few times. Antigen unknown. Template switching with 5'RACE generated the TCR cDNA and added a universal primer site and UMIs. TCRdb processed the 5' RACE reads anew with MiXCR; each CDR3 protein has one entry. The sample shows roughly 500,000 distinct CDR3 sequences, 19% of them seen only once. The source of the sample is a study of T cells after yellow fever vaccination. Whole-study context: SMART-Seq v4 Ultra Low Input prepared the low-cell-number fractions.

General study results and limits: The CD4 compartment and the CD8 compartment contained a small share of clonotypes in common.

Sequenced here: PBMCs, sampled 15 days after the yellow fever booster vaccination. This clonotype was sampled from a man aged 25-45 years who received the YFV17D yellow fever vaccine.

The DNA of the CDR3 is TGCGCCAGCAGCTTTGGCGGAAGACAAGAGACCCAGTACTTC. Translating it yields CASSFGGRQETQYF. The chain uses TRBV5-1 and TRBJ2-5; D is undetermined. The CDR3 covers 14 residues. Between the trimmed V and J ends, which lost 2 bases and 2 bases, there was a span of 10 bases. Germline V gene sequence: CDR1 SGHRS, CDR2 YFSETQ.